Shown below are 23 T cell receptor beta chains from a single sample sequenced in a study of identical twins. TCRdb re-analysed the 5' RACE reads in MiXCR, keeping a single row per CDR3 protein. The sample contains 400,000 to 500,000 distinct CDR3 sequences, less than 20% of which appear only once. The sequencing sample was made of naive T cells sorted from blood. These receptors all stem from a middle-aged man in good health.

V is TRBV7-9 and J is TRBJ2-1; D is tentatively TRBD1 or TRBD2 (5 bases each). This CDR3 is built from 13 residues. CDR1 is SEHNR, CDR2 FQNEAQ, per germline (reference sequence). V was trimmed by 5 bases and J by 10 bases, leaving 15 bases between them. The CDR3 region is CASSVNRGAEQFF. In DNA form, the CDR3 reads TGTGCCAGCAGCGTCAACCGAGGGGCCGAGCAGTTCTTC. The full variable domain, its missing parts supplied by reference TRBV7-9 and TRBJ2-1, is DTGVSQNPRHKITKRGQNVTFRCDPISEHNRLYWYRQTLGQGPEFLTYFQNEAQLEKSRLLSDRFSAERPKGSFSTLEIQRTEQGDSAMYLCASSVNRGAEQFFGPGTRLTVL.

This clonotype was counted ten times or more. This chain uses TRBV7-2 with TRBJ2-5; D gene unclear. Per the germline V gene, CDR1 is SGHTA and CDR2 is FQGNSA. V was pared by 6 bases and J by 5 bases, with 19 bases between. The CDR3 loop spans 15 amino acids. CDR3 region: CASSRAGFSLETQYF. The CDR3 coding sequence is TGTGCCAGCAGTCGAGCCGGGTTTTCTCTTGAGACCCAGTACTTC.

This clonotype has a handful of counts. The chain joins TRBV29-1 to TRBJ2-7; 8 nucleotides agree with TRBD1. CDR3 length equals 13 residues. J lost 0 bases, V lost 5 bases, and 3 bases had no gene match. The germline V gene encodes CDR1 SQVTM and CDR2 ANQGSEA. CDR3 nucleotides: TGCAGCGTTACAGGGGGGAGCTCCTACGAGCAGTACTTC. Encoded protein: CSVTGGSSYEQYF.

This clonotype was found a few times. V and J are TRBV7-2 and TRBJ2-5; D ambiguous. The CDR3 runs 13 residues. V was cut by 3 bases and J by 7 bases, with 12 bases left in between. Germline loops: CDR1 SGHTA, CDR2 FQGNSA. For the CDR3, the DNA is TGTGCCAGCAGCTTGGTAGGAGTCGGGACCCAGTACTTC. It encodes CASSLVGVGTQYF.

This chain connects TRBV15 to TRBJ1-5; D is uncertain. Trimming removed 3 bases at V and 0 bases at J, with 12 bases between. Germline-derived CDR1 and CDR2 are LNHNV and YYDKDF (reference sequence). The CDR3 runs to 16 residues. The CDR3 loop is CATSSTRPYSNQPQHF. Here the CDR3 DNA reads TGTGCCACCAGCAGCACCCGACCGTATAGCAATCAGCCCCAGCATTTT.

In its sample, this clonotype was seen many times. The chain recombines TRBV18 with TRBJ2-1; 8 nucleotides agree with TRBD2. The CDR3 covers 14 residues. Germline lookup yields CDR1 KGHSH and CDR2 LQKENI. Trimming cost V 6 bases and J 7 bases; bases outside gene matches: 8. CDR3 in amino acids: CASSSGTSGNEQFF. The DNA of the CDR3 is TGTGCCAGCTCTTCCGGCACTAGCGGTAATGAGCAGTTCTTC.

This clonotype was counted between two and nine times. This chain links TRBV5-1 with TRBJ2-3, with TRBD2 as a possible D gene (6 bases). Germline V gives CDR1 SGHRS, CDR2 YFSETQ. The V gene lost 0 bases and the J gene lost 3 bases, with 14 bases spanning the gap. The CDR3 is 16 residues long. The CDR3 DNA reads TGCGCCAGCAGCTTGGTTCCTAGCGTGTTGACAGATACGCAGTATTTT. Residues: CASSLVPSVLTDTQYF.

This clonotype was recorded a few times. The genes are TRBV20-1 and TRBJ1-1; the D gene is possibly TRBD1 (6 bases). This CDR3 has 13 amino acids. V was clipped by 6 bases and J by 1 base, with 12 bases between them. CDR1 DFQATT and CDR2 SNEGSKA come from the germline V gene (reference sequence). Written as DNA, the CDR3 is TGCAGTGCCCGGGACACTAAGAACACTGAAGCTTTCTTT. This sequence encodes CSARDTKNTEAFF.

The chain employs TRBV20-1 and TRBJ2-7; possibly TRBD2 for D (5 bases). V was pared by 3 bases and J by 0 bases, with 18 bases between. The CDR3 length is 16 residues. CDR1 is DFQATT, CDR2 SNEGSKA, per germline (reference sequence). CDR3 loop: CSARATGLILSYEQYF. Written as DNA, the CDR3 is TGCAGTGCTAGGGCTACGGGATTAATTCTCTCCTACGAGCAGTACTTC.

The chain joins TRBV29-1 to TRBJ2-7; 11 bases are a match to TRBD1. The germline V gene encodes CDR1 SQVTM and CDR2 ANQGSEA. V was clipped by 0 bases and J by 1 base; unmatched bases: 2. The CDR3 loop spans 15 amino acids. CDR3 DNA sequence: TGCAGCGTTGAAGAGGGACAGGGGGTGTCCTACGAGCAGTACTTC. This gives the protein CSVEEGQGVSYEQYF.

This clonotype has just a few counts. CDR3 residues: CASSYTSGGQETQYF. As DNA, the CDR3 is TGTGCCAGCAGTTACACTAGCGGGGGTCAAGAGACCCAGTACTTC. The V gene is TRBV6-5, the J gene TRBJ2-5; the match to TRBD2 covers 11 bases. This CDR3 has 15 residues. Germline V gene lookup returns CDR1 MNHEY and CDR2 SVGAGI. V shed 2 bases, J shed 2 bases, and the junction held 1 base outside the gene matches.

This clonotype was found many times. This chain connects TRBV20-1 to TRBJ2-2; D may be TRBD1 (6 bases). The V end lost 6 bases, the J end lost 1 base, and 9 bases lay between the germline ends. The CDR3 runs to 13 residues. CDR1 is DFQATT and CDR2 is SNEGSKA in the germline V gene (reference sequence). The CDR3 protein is CSAEGQNTGELFF. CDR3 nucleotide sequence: TGCAGTGCCGAGGGACAGAACACCGGGGAGCTGTTTTTT.

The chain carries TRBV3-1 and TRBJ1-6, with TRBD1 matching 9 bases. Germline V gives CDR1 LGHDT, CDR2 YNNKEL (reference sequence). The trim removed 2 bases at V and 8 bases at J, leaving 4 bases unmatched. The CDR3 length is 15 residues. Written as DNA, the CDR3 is TGTGCCAGCAGCCAAACGACAGGGGGTTATTCACCCCTCCACTTT. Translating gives CASSQTTGGYSPLHF.

This chain's CDR3 is CASSSVTADTQYF. CDR3 in DNA: TGTGCCAGCAGCTCGGTGACAGCAGATACGCAGTATTTT. The chain links TRBV7-2 to TRBJ2-3, with a possible D match to TRBD1 (5 bases). Trimming stripped 4 bases from V and 4 bases from J, with 9 bases between. This CDR3 is built from 13 residues. Germline assignment: CDR1 SGHTA and CDR2 FQGNSA.

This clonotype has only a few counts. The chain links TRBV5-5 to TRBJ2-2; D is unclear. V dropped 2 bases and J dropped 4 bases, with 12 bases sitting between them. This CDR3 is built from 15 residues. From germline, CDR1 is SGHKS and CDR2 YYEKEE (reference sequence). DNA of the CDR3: TGTGCCAGCAGCTTTCTGGGGTCGACCACCGGGGAGCTGTTTTTT. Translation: CASSFLGSTTGELFF.

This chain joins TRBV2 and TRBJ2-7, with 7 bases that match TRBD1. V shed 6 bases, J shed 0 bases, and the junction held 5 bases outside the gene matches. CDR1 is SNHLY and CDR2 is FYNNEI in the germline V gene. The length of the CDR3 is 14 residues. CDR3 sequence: CASRWDSSSYEQYF. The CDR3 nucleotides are TGTGCCAGCAGATGGGACAGCAGCTCCTACGAGCAGTACTTC.

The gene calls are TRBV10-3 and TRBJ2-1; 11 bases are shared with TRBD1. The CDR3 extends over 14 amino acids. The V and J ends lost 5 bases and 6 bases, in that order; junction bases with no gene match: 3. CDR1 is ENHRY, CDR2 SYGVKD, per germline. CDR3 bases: TGTGCCATCAGTCGGGACAGGGGGTCCAATGAGCAGTTCTTC. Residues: CAISRDRGSNEQFF.

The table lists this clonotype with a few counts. CDR3 nucleotides: TGTGCCAGCAGCCGGGGACCAGCGGGCTCCTACAATGAGCAGTTCTTC. This translates into CASSRGPAGSYNEQFF. The J gene is TRBJ2-1, the V gene TRBV13; maybe TRBD2 (6 bases). Trimming pared 5 bases from V and 0 bases from J, leaving 14 bases between. CDR3 length: 16 residues. CDR1 is PRHDT, CDR2 FYEKMQ, per germline (reference sequence).

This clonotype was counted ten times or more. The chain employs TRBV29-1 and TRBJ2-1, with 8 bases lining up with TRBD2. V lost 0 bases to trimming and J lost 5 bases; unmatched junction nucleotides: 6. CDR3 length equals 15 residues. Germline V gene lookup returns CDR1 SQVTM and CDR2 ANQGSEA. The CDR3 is CSVEDQRETHNEQFF. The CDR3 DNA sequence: TGCAGCGTTGAAGATCAGCGGGAGACCCACAATGAGCAGTTCTTC.

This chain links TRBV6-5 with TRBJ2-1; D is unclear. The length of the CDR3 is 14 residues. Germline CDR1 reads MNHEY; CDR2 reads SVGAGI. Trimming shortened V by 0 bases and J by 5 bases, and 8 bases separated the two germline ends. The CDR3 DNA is TGTGCCAGCAGTTACTCAGCCGGTCACAATGAGCAGTTCTTC. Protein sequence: CASSYSAGHNEQFF.

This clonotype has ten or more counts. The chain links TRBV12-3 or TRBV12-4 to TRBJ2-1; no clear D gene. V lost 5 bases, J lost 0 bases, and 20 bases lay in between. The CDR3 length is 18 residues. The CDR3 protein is CASSVDVISLSSYNEQFF. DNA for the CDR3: TGTGCCAGCAGTGTAGACGTGATCTCACTAAGCTCCTACAATGAGCAGTTCTTC.

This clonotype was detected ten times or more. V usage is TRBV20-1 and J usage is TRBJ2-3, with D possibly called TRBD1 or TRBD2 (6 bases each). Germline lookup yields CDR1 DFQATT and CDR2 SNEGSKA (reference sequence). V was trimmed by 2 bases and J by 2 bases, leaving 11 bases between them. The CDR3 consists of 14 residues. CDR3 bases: TGCAGTGCTAGATTTCCGGGGGCCACAGATACGCAGTATTTT. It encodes CSARFPGATDTQYF.

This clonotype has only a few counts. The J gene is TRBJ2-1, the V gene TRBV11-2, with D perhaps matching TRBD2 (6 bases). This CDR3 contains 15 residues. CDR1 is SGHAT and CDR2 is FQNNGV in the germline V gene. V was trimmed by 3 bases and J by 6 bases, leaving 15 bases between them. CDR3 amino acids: CASSFGGVMRNEQFF. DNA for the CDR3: TGTGCCAGCAGCTTTGGCGGGGTTATGCGCAATGAGCAGTTCTTC.